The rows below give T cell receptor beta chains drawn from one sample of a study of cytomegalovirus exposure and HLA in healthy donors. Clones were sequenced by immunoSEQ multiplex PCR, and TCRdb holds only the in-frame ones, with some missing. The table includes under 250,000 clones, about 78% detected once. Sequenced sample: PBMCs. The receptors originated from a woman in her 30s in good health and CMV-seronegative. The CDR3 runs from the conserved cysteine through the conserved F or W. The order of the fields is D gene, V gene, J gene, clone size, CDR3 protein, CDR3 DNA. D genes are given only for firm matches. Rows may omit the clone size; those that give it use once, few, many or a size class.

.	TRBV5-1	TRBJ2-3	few	CASSLGLDSDTQYF	TGCGCCAGCAGCTTGGGGCTAGATTCCGATACGCAGTATTTT
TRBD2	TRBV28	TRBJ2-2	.	CASSKSGTRYTGELFF	TGTGCCAGCAGTAAATCCGGGACTAGATACACCGGGGAGCTGTTTTTT
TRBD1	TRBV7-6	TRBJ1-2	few	CASSLSDRGYGYTF	TGTGCCAGCAGCTTGTCGGACAGGGGCTATGGCTACACCTTC
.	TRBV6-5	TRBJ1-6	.	CASRQGLLGSPLHF	TGTGCCAGCAGACAGGGCCTCCTTGGATCACCCCTCCACTTT
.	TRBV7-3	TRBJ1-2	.	CASSPWGGYGYTF	TGTGCCAGCAGCCCATGGGGGGGCTATGGCTACACCTTC
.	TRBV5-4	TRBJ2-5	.	CASSLTLAETQYF	TGTGCCAGCAGCTTGACGTTAGCAGAGACCCAGTACTTC
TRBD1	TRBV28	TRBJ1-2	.	CASSWDRYGYPF	TGTGCCAGCAGTTGGGACAGATATGGCTACCCCTTC
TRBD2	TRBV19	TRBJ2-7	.	CASSITGLAELYEQYF	TGTGCCAGTAGTATAACGGGACTAGCGGAACTCTACGAGCAGTACTTC
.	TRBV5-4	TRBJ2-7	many	CASSLTSSYEQYF	TGTGCCAGCAGCCTGACTAGCTCCTACGAGCAGTACTTC
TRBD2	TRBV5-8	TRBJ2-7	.	CASSPDGGGSYEQYF	TGTGCCAGCAGCCCGGATGGGGGGGGATCCTACGAGCAGTACTTC
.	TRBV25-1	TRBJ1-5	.	CASSGSGGRDQPQHF	TGTGCCAGCAGTGGCAGCGGGGGGCGAGATCAGCCCCAGCATTTT